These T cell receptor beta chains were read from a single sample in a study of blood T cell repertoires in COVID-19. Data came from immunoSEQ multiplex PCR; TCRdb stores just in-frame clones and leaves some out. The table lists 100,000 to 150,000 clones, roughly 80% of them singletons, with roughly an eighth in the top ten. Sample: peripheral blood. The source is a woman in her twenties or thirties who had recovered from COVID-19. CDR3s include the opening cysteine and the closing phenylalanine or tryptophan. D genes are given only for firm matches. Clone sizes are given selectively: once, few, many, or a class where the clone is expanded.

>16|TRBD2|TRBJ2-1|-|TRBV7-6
TGTGCCAGCAGCGGTCCCGGGACTAGCTTCTACAATGAGCAGTTCTTC
CASSGPGTSFYNEQFF
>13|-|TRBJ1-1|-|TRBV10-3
TGTGCCATCACCCCAACAGTGAACACTGAAGCTTTCTTT
CAITPTVNTEAFF
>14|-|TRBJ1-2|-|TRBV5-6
TGTGCCAGCAGCACGAGGACAGTATTTTATGGCTACACCTTC
CASSTRTVFYGYTF
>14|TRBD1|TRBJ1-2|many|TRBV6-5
TGTGCCAGCAGCCACCGGACAGGGGGAGAAAGCTACACCTTC
CASSHRTGGESYTF
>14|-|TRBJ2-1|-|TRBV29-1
TGCAGCGGACGATATAACAGCCTATACAATGAGCAGTTCTTC
CSGRYNSLYNEQFF
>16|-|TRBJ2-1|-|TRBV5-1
TGCGCCAGCAGACCCGAACTGACAGATCCTCGAGCGGAGCAGTTCTTC
CASRPELTDPRAEQFF
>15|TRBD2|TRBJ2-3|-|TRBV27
TGTGCCAGCAGTTCGACTAGCGGTTGGACAGATACGCAGTATTTT
CASSSTSGWTDTQYF
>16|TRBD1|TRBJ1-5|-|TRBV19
TGTGCCAGTAGTATAATAGGACAGGCAAGCAATCAGCCCCAGCATTTT
CASSIIGQASNQPQHF
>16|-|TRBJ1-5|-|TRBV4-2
TGTGCCAGCAGCCAAGAAGCGGGACTGGGCAATCAGCCCCAGCATTTT
CASSQEAGLGNQPQHF
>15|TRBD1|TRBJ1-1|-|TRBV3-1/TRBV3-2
TGTGCCAGCAGCCACTCCGGGACAGGGGTCACTGAAGCTTTCTTT
CASSHSGTGVTEAFF
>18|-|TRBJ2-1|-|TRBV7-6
TGTGCCAGCAGCTTAGACCCCTCGAGAGCGGAAATTTACAATGAGCAGTTCTTC
CASSLDPSRAEIYNEQFF
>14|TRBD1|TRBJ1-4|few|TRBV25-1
TGTGCCAGCAGTTTAAACAGGGGAATTGAAAAACTGTTTTTT
CASSLNRGIEKLFF
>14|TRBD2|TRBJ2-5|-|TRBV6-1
TGTGCCAGCAGTGAAGTCCGGGGGGGGGAGACCCAGTACTTC
CASSEVRGGETQYF
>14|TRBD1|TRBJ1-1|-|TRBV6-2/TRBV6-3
TGTGCCAGCAGTTACCAGGGACAGGGGACTGAAGCTTTCTTT
CASSYQGQGTEAFF
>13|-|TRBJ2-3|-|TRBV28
TGTGCCAGCAGTGGGGGGACTACAGATACGCAGTATTTT
CASSGGTTDTQYF
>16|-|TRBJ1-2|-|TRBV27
TGTGCCAGCAGTACATCTCTTTTAATAGGGGCCGATGGCTACACCTTC
CASSTSLLIGADGYTF
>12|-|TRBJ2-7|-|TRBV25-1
TGTGCCACCCGGGCAGGGCTGGTCGAGCAGTACTTC
CATRAGLVEQYF
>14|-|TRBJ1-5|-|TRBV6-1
TGTGCCAGCAGTGACAGGGCTAGCAATCAGCCCCAGCATTTT
CASSDRASNQPQHF
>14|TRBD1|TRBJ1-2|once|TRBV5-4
TGTGCCAGCAACCCGGGACAGGGGAACTATGGCTACACCTTC
CASNPGQGNYGYTF
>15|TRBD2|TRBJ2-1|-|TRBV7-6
TGTGCCAGCAGCTTGAGCGGGGGCTCCTACAATGAGCAGTTCTTC
CASSLSGGSYNEQFF
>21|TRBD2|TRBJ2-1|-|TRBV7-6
TGTGCCAGCAGCTTAGATGAGCCCGGGACTAGCGGGGGGGCCCACTACAATGAGCAGTTCTTC
CASSLDEPGTSGGAHYNEQFF
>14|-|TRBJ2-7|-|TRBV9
TGTGCCAGCAGCGCCGGGGGGACATCCTACGAGCAGTACTTC
CASSAGGTSYEQYF
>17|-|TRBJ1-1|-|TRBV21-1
TGTGCCAGCAGAAGACGGGTCGGCAGCCTCATGAACACTGAAGCTTTCTTT
CASRRRVGSLMNTEAFF
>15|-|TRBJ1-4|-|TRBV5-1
TGCGCCAGCAGCTCGATGGCCGGGGGGAATGAAAAACTGTTTTTT
CASSSMAGGNEKLFF
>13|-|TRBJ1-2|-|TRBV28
TGTGCCAGCAGCCTCACAGGGAACTATGGCTACACCTTC
CASSLTGNYGYTF
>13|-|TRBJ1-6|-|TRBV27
TGTGCCAGCAGGGGGACTGTGAATTCACCCCTCCACTTT
CASRGTVNSPLHF
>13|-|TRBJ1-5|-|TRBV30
TGTGCCGCGTCCGCGACAGTAAATCAGCCCCAGCATTTT
CAASATVNQPQHF
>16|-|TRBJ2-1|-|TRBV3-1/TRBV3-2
TGTGCCAGCAGCCAAGGTTCAGCGGCCTTATACAATGAGCAGTTCTTC
CASSQGSAALYNEQFF
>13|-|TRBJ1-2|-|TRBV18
TGTGCCAGCTCCCCCGGGGACACGGATGGCTACACCTTC
CASSPGDTDGYTF
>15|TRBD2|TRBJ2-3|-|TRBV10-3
TGTGCCATCAGTGAAAGGGCGGGAGGCTCAGATACGCAGTATTTT
CAISERAGGSDTQYF
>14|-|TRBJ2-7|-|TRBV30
TGTGCCTGGGGGCAGGAGGGAATATCCTACGAGCAGTACTTC
CAWGQEGISYEQYF
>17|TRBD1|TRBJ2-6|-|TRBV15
TGTGCCACCAGCAGAGATAAGGGGACAGGTTGGACCAACGTCCTGACTTTC
CATSRDKGTGWTNVLTF
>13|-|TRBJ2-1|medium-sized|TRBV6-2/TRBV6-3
TGTGCCAGCAGTTACTCGGAGGTAGATGAGCAGTTCTTC
CASSYSEVDEQFF
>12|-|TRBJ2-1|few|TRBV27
TGTGCCAGCAGTTTGGGGGGCAATGAGCAGTTCTTC
CASSLGGNEQFF
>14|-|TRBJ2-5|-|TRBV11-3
TGTGCCAGCAGCCCGGGACAAAGCCAAGAGACCCAGTACTTC
CASSPGQSQETQYF
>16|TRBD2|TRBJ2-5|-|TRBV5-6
TGTGCCAGCAGCTTGTTCGATAGCGGGAGGAGTAGGACCCAGTACTTC
CASSLFDSGRSRTQYF
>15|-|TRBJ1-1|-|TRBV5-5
TGTGCCAGCAGCTCCCTCGGGGGATGGGACACTGAAGCTTTCTTT
CASSSLGGWDTEAFF
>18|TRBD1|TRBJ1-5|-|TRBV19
TGTGCCAGTAGTATAGCTCTCCCCGACAGGGGTAGCAATCAGCCCCAGCATTTT
CASSIALPDRGSNQPQHF
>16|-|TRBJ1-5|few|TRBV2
TGTGCCAGCAGTGGGGCCTTGGACAGTAGCAATCAGCCCCAGCATTTT
CASSGALDSSNQPQHF
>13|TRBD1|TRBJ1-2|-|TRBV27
TGTGCCACCAGACAGGGGGCCGGGTATGGCTACACCTTC
CATRQGAGYGYTF
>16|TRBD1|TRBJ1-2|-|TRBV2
TGTGCCAGCGTATGGAACCGGGACAGGGGAGTGGAAGGCTACACCTTC
CASVWNRDRGVEGYTF
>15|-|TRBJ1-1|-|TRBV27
TGTGCCAGCAGTTTAGCGCGGGGGGCAAACACTGAAGCTTTCTTT
CASSLARGANTEAFF